Given below is one T cell receptor beta chain in context. These data originate in a study of blood T cell repertoires in COVID-19. For the study at large: Whether acute or convalescent, the COVID-19 samples came from the United States, Italy and Spain.

The CDR3 consists of 15 residues. V dropped 5 bases and J dropped 2 bases, with 15 bases sitting between them. The germline gives CDR1 SEHNR, CDR2 FQNEAQ (reference sequence). Per the study methods: Reference gene primers were amplified, and this amplification served to estimate nucleated cell counts. Sequenced by immunoSEQ multiplex PCR; TCRdb stores in-frame clones only, minus some. Clone size and the V and J calls come from that table; the DNA yielded D and trimming. Of 260,000 or so clones in the sample, 83% were seen once. Which cohort a participant joined came from the clinical history participants gave.

Sequenced input: PBMCs or T cells enriched from blood (not recorded which). This clonotype originated in a middle-aged woman who had been exposed to COVID-19. This chain links TRBV7-9 with TRBJ2-5, with a tentative D call TRBD2 (5 bases). As DNA, the CDR3 is TGTGCCAGCAGCATACGTGCGAGGGATCAAGAGACCCAGTACTTC. It encodes CASSIRARDQETQYF.